The 7 T cell receptor beta chains given below trace back to one sample, sequenced in a study of T cells in Graves' hyperthyroidism and ophthalmopathy. Amplified regions were TCR beta CDR3 sequences from RNA transcripts. The TCR CDR3 was amplified in a first-round RT-PCR using the HTBI primer set. One entry per CDR3 protein, called by TCRdb with MiXCR from the multiplex PCR reads. Of about 290,000 distinct CDR3 sequences listed, roughly 13% are singletons. Specimen: blood. The source is a woman aged 40 to 50 with Graves' hyperthyroidism.

This clonotype was found many times. The chain is built from TRBV16 and TRBJ1-5; D is unresolved. V lost 5 bases and J lost 3, with 11 bases in between. Germline V CDR1 and CDR2: KGHSY, FQNENV. The CDR3 has 14 residues. The CDR3 DNA is TGTGCCAGCAGCACGGAGGGTATCAATCAGCCCCAGCATTTT. Translation gives CASSTEGINQPQHF. The entire variable domain, with the rest obtained from reference TRBV16 and TRBJ1-5, is as follows: GEEVAQTPKHLVRGEGQKAKLYCAPIKGHSYVFWYQQVLKNEFKFLISFQNENVFDETGMPKERFSAKCLPNSPCSLEIQATKLEDSAVYFCASSTEGINQPQHFGDGTRLSIL.

This clonotype was counted many times. The chain couples TRBV11-2 to TRBJ2-5; 12 bases are shared with TRBD2. V trimming: 5 bases; J trimming: 4 bases; junction bases outside the gene matches: 11. This CDR3 has 17 residues. CDR1 SGHAT and CDR2 FQNNGV come from the germline V gene. CDR3 in amino acids: CASSPGLAGRKVETQYF. In nucleotides, the CDR3 is TGTGCCAGCAGCCCCGGACTAGCGGGGAGGAAGGTAGAGACCCAGTACTTC.

This clonotype has ten or more counts. This rearrangement joins TRBV19 to TRBJ1-5, with 10 bases aligning to TRBD1. Germline CDR1 LNHDA, CDR2 SQIVND (reference sequence). This CDR3 is 16 amino acids long. Germline trimming cut 5 bases from V and 6 bases from J; bases unmatched to any gene: 10. CDR3 sequence (DNA): TGTGCCAGTAGTTCGACCGGGACAGGGGTGGGTCAGCCCCAGCATTTT. Protein product: CASSSTGTGVGQPQHF.

The rearrangement joins TRBV5-1 to TRBJ2-3; TRBD1 is a possible D gene (7 bases). Germline loops: CDR1 SGHRS, CDR2 YFSETQ. V was shortened by 4 bases and J by 5 bases, with 14 bases between the two germline ends. The CDR3 contains 14 residues. This CDR3 is CASSRQGGQDTQYF. For the CDR3, the DNA is TGCGCCAGCAGCCGTCAGGGGGGTCAAGATACGCAGTATTTT.

Comment on this clonotype: This may come from a read error, since a much larger clone is one base off. The chain is built from TRBV6-1 and TRBJ1-2; D might be TRBD1 (6 bases). There are 15 residues in the CDR3. Germline V gene sequence: CDR1 MNHNS, CDR2 SASEGT. The CDR3 DNA follows: TGTGCCGGCAGGCAAGGACAGCTCCTTAACTATGGCTACACCTTC. This gives the protein CAGRQGQLLNYGYTF.

This clonotype was found many times. This sequence joins TRBV29-1 and TRBJ2-5; D is undetermined. Per the germline V gene, CDR1 is SQVTM and CDR2 is ANQGSEA. The CDR3 has 11 residues. The V gene lost 6 bases and the J gene lost 3 bases, with 8 bases spanning the gap. CDR3 loop: CSVRTEETQYF. The DNA for the CDR3 is TGCAGCGTGCGGACGGAAGAGACCCAGTACTTC.

This clonotype was observed once. Since a much larger clone is just one base distant, this may be a read error. This chain joins TRBV12-3 or TRBV12-4 and TRBJ2-2; D unclear. CDR3 length: 14 residues. For the CDR3, the DNA is TGTGACAGCAGTGCGATCGGTTTTTCCGGGGAGCTGTTTTTT. Amino acids: CDSSAIGFSGELFF.